There are many counts of the clone carrying this T cell receptor (beta chain). As yet, its antigen is unknown. This record comes from a study of T cells in Graves' hyperthyroidism and ophthalmopathy. Those with hyperthyroidism were 18 to 65 years old, newly diagnosed, and ill for under 2 months. Diagnosing involved the use of clinical symptoms, serum thyroxine and TRAb, thyroid ultrasound and orbital computed tomography. RNA transcripts served as the template for amplifying TCR beta CDR3 regions. HTBI primers were the set used in a first-round RT-PCR of the TCR CDR3. Using its own MiXCR run on the multiplex PCR reads, TCRdb lists one record per CDR3 protein. The sample lists 370,000 or so distinct CDR3 sequences, approximately 13% seen once, with around 20% in the top ten. Broader study findings: Ophthalmopathy onset followed model prediction by a median approximately 5.9 months.

The sample consisted of blood. This clonotype was obtained from a man aged 30-40 years with Graves' hyperthyroidism that later progressed to Graves' ophthalmopathy.

The CDR3 region has the DNA TGTGCCAGCAGTTTAGGACAGGTGAACACCGGGGAGCTGTTTTTT. This codes for CASSLGQVNTGELFF. The genes are TRBV28 and TRBJ2-2, with TRBD1 matching over 7 bases. Germline CDR1 is MDHEN and CDR2 is SYDVKM. V gave up 2 bases and J gave up 1 base; unmatched junction bases: 1. This CDR3 has 15 amino acids.